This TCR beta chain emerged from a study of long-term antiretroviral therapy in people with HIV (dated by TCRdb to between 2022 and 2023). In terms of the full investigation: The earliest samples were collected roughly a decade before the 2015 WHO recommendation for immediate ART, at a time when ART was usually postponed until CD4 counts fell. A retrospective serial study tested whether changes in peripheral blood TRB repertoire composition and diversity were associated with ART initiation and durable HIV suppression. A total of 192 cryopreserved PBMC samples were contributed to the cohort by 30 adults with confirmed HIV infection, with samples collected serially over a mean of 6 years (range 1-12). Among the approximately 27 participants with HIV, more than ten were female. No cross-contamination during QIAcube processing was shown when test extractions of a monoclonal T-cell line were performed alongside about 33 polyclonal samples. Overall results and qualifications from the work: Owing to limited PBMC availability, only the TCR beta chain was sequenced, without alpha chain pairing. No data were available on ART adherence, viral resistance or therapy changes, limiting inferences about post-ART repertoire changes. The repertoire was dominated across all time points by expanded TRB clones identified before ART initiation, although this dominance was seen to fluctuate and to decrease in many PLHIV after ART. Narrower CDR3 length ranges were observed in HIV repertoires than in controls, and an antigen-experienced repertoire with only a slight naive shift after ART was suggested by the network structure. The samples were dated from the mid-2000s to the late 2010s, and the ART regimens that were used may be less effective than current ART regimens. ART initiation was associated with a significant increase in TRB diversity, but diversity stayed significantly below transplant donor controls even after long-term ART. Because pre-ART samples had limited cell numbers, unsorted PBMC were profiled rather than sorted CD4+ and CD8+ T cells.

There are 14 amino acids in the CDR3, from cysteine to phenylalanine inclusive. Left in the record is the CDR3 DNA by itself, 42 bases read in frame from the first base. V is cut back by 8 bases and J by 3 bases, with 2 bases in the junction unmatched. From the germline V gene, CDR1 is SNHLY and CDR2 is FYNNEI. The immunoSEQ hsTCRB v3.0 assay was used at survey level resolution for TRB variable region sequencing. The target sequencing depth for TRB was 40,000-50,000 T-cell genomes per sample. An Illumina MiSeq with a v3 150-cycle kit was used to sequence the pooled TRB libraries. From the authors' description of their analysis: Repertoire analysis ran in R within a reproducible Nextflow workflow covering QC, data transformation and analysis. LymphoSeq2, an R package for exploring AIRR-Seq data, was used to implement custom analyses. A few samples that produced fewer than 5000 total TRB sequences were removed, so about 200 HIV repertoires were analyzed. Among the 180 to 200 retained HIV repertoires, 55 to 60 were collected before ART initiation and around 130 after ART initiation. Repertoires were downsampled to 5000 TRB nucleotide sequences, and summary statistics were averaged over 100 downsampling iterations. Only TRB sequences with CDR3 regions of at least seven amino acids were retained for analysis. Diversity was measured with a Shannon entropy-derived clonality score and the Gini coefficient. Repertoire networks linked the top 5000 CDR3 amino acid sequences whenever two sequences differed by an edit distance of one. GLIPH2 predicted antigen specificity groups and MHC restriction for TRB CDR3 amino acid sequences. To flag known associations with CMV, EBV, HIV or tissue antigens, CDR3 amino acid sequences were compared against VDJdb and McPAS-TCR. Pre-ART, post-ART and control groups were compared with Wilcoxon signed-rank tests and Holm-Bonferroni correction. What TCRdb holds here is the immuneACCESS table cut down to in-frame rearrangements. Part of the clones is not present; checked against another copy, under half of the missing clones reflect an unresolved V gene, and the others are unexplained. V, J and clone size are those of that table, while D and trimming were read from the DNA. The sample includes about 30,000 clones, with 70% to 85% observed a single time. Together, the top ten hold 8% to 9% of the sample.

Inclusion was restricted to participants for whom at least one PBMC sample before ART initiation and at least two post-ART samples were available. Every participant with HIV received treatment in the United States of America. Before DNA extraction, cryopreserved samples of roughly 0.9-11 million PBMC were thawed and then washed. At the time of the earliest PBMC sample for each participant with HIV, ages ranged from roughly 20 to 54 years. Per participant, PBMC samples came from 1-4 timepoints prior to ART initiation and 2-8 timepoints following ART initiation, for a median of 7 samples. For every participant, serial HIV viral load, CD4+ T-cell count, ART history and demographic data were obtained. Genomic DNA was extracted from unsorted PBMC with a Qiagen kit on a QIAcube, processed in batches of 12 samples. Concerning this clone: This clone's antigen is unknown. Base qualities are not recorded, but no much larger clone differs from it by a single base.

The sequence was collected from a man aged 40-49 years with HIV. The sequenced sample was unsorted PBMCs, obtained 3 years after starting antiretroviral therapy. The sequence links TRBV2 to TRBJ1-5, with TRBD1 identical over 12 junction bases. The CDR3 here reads CASGDRGHNQPQHF. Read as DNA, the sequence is TGTGCCAGCGGGGACAGGGGGCACAATCAGCCCCAGCATTTT.